This T cell receptor beta chain comes out of a study of blood T cells in healthy people across ages (dated by TCRdb to the mid-2010s). In the study overall: In model experiments, roughly one uniquely barcoded TCR beta cDNA molecule per two T cells was captured by template switching. Using deep sequencing normalized with unique cDNA molecular identifiers, the study measured how TCR beta repertoire diversity changes with age. Donors were grouped into four age groups: young (average approximately 16 years), middle-aged (39), aged (62) and long-lived (approximately 82). To avoid experimental bias, donors of different ages were spread randomly across the sequencing lanes. The study analyzed two additional independent replicas of 1 million unique cDNA reads from the same blood draw for two donors, one aged 18 to 30 and one aged 80 or older. General findings and caveats noted by the study authors: There was a strong correlation between observed TCR beta diversity and the percentage of naive T cells measured by flow cytometry. Donor CMV infection status was unknown, potentially confounding age-related changes in expanded clonotypes. As age increased, observed TCR beta diversity per million T cells dropped in a roughly linear way, and a significant reduction was already evident by age 40. Compared with the aged group, more naive CD4+ T cells, fewer expanded clones and increased TCR diversity were shown by the long-lived group, suggesting age selection. Since profiling was done on bulk unsorted PBMCs, naive and antigen-experienced compartments could not be conclusively compared. Estimates of total diversity based on one million sequenced T cells were regarded as lower bounds and as underestimates.

Library preparation used 5' RACE. Sequencing was carried out with an Illumina HiSeq 2500. A second PCR of roughly 6 to 11 cycles was performed with a sample-barcoded 5' primer and a J-beta primer mix. A template-switch 5' adaptor carrying 12 random nucleotides introduced a unique molecular identifier onto each TCR beta cDNA molecule. Each sample yielded at least 2.5 million CDR3-containing paired-end reads. First-strand cDNA synthesis was performed from all RNA using the Mint cDNA synthesis kit, with priming by a TRBC-specific oligonucleotide. Following uracil-DNA glycosylase treatment, all cDNA underwent a first 18-cycle PCR with the universal primers M1SS and BC2_uni_R. The paper's processing steps were these. For normalization, 1 million high-quality reads, each with a distinct molecular identifier, were randomly selected from each sample. Reads sharing molecular identifiers were discarded rather than binned into consensus sequences. CDR3 identification, clonotype clustering and error correction used MiTCR with a Q25 quality threshold and the strictest error-elimination algorithm. A nonparametric unseen species model with Euler transformation was used to estimate a lower bound on total TCR beta diversity. TCRdb cleaned the public reads at Q25 with fastp, built clones with MiXCR and kept in-frame beta chains. CDR3 protein sequences are deduplicated, and each keeps its most common genes and DNA. None of the V and J calls come from the authors' own analysis; TCRdb made them. Present in this sample are about 680,000 distinct CDR3 sequences, around 49% of which were seen just once. In total, the top ten clones hold around 32% of the sample.

The roughly 39 donors, aged about 6 to 100 years, were systemically healthy Caucasian individuals from Russia. Each donor gave around 9.9 milliliters of peripheral blood, collected into EDTA-treated Vacutainer tubes. Ficoll-Paque density-gradient centrifugation was used to isolate PBMCs, with at least 7 million per sample. Trizol reagent was used to extract total RNA from PBMCs, with at least 6 micrograms per sample. Naive CD45RAhigh/CD27high T cell percentages were measured by flow cytometry on a PBMC aliquot from every donor. With respect to this clonotype: Its antigen has not been determined. Per-base quality was not reported, and no clone a single base away is much larger than it.

In the germline V gene, CDR1 corresponds to SGHRS and CDR2 to YFSETQ. The CDR3, cysteine through phenylalanine, is 15 amino acids long. The DNA shown is the 45-base CDR3, in frame from base 1. V is cut back by 7 bases and J by 2 bases, with 11 bases in the junction unmatched. The chain is encoded by TRBV5-1 joined to TRBJ2-7, with TRBD1 matching 8 junction bases. The clonotype was recovered from a woman aged 55 to 70 in good health. Material: blood. For the CDR3, the sequence is CASSGQGARTYEQYF. The DNA is TGCGCCAGCTCGGGCCAGGGGGCGCGCACCTACGAGCAGTACTTC.